This T cell receptor beta chain was recorded in a study of blood T cell repertoires in COVID-19. Repertoires were generated with immunoSEQ multiplex PCR, while TCRdb's copy carries only in-frame clones and drops some. This sample carries about 170,000 clones, 86% of them seen once, and the ten largest clones take 7% to 7.5%. Germline values: CDR1 KGHSY, CDR2 FQNENV. V shed 7 bases, J shed 0 bases, and the junction held 5 bases outside the gene matches. The CDR3 has 16 amino acids. The clonotype originates from a woman of 80 years or more in a cohort sampled during active or convalescent COVID-19. V gene TRBV16 combines with J gene TRBJ2-5, with 13 bases identical to TRBD2. The sequencing sample was made of peripheral blood. Here the CDR3 DNA reads TGTGCCAGCACCCAGGGACTAGCGGGGAACCAAGAGACCCAGTACTTC. It specifies CASTQGLAGNQETQYF.